The present T cell receptor (beta chain) was sequenced within a study of brain T cells in children with intractable seizures. Germline V gene sequence: CDR1 LGHNA, CDR2 YSLEER. V lost 4 bases and J lost 1; bases outside the gene matches: 6. This CDR3 is 15 amino acids long. Repertoires were generated with immunoSEQ multiplex PCR, while TCRdb's copy carries only in-frame clones and drops some. The repertoire holds roughly 120,000 clones, with roughly 94% as singletons. The specimen was peripheral blood, collected at surgery. The clonotype was recovered from a boy under two years old with hemimegalencephaly and intractable seizures. V and J are TRBV4-3 and TRBJ2-7, with 8 bases aligning to TRBD1. Here the CDR3 DNA reads TGCGCCAGCAGCCGAGGTGGGACAGGATCCTACGAGCAGTACTTC. This encodes CASSRGGTGSYEQYF.